A selection of T cell receptor beta chains follows, all from one sample in a study of blood T cells in healthy people across ages. TCRdb analysed the 5' RACE reads with MiXCR anew, one entry per CDR3 protein. The data show roughly 640,000 distinct CDR3 sequences, approximately 30% seen once. The source material was blood. The receptors were gathered from an elderly woman in good health. Both conserved end residues are part of each CDR3. Clone size is given for some rows only: seen once, a few or many times, or a class if the clone is expanded.

v_call	clone_size	cdr3_aa
TRBV6-5	many	CASSDGGPGHYGYTF
TRBV20-1	-	CSARPPGKQGEAFF
TRBV7-2	many	CASSPGGPDDIQYF
TRBV5-1	-	CASSLARLAGADTQYF
TRBV15	many	CATSRVPRTGGSLSNQPQHF
TRBV5-1	many	CASTVSSGGSYEQYF
TRBV9	-	CASSVGTGGFTTYTEAFF
TRBV6-1	many	CASGTSGGRTDTQYF
TRBV11-2	many	CASSIGLAGGDTQYF
TRBV7-2	many	CASSIKGGRGEQYF
TRBV20-1	many	CSAAGIRVTDTQYF
TRBV6-6	many	CASRLTGKNNNEQFF
TRBV15	once	CATSRPLEAGDTQYF
TRBV2	-	CASTTRGGRSGTEAFF
TRBV7-9	-	CATPLGAYEQYF
TRBV30	-	CAWSVSTGEEFF
TRBV4-3	many	CASSQDRWGGDNEQFF
TRBV20-1	-	CSASNPSGSEDTQYF
TRBV12-3/TRBV12-4	-	CASSSAASYEQYF
TRBV5-1	-	CASSLEGVPGPAFF
TRBV7-8	many	CASSLAGENYGYTF
TRBV11-2	many	CASSRLRTPTDTQYF
TRBV5-1	-	CASSLGTSGRDSGYNEQFF
TRBV20-1	-	CSARRGSSNQPQHF
TRBV20-1	many	CSARDGGRVDGYTF
TRBV4-1	many	CASSQDTGLTDTQYF
TRBV27	many	CASSSPPDRGRMREQYF
TRBV5-6	many	CASSLLRSEQYF
TRBV9	many	CASSDPLTGRNNEQFF
TRBV5-1	many	CASSWDRNPPEAFF
TRBV5-8	many	CASTLTGGYTF